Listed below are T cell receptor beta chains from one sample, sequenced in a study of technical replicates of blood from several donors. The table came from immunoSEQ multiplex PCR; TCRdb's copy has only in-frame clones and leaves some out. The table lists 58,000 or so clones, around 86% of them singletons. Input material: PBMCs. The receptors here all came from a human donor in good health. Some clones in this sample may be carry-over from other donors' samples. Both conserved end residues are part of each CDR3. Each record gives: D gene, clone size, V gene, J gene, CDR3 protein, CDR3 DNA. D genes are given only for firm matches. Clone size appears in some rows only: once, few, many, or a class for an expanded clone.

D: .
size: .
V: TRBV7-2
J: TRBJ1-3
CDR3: CASSLAPQGAVGNTIYF
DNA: TGTGCCAGCAGCTTAGCCCCCCAAGGGGCTGTTGGAAACACCATATATTTT

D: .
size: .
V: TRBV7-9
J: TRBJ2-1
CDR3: CASSLTTGREQFF
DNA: TGTGCCAGCAGCTTAACAACAGGGCGTGAGCAGTTCTTC

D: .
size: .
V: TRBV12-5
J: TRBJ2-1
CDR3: CASGQYNEQFF
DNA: TGTGCTAGTGGCCAATACAATGAGCAGTTCTTC

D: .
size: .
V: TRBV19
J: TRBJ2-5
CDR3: CASSMSSGVVTQYF
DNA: TGTGCCAGTAGTATGTCCTCGGGAGTGGTGACCCAGTACTTC

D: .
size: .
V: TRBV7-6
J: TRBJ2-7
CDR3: CASSLLTGTTAEEQYF
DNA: TGTGCCAGCAGCTTACTTACCGGGACAACCGCCGAAGAGCAGTACTTC

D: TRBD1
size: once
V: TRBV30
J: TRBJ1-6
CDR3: CAWRPRGGQGNSPLHF
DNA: TGTGCCTGGAGACCTCGAGGGGGACAGGGTAATTCACCCCTCCACTTT

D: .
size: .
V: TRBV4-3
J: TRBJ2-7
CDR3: CASSQLQGGAYEQYF
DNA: TGCGCCAGCAGCCAACTGCAGGGTGGGGCTTACGAGCAGTACTTC

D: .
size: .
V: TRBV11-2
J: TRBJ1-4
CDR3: CASSLEGSNEKLFF
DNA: TGTGCCAGCAGCTTGGAGGGGTCTAATGAAAAACTGTTTTTT

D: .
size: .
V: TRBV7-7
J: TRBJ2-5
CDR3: CASSFVGGEETQYF
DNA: TGTGCCAGCAGCTTTGTCGGGGGAGAAGAGACCCAGTACTTC

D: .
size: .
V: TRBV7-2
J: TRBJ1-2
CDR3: CASSFLLYGYTF
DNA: TGTGCCAGCAGCTTTCTATTATATGGCTACACCTTC

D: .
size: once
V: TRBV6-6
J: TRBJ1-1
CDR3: CASIRQAEAFF
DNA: TGTGCCAGCATTCGACAGGCTGAAGCTTTCTTT

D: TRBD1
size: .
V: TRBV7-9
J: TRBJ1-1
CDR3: CASSLLTGATEAFF
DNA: TGTGCCAGCAGCCTCCTAACAGGGGCCACTGAAGCTTTCTTT

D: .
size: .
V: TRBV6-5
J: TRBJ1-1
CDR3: CASSNPGGTEAFF
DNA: TGTGCCAGCAGTAACCCGGGGGGTACTGAAGCTTTCTTT

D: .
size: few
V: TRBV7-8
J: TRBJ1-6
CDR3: CASSLVPRQFNSPLHF
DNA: TGTGCCAGCAGCTTAGTGCCGAGACAGTTTAATTCACCCCTCCACTTT

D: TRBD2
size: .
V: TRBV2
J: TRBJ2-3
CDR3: CASSDPAGISTDTQYF
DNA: TGTGCCAGCAGTGACCCAGCGGGAATTAGCACAGATACGCAGTATTTT

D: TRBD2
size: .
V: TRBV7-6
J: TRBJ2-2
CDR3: CASSSGLAGGDTGELFF
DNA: TGTGCCAGCAGCTCGGGACTAGCGGGGGGGGACACCGGGGAGCTGTTTTTT

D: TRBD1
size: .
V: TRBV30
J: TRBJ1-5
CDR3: CAWSPGQYSNQPQHF
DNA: TGTGCCTGGAGTCCGGGACAGTATAGCAATCAGCCCCAGCATTTT

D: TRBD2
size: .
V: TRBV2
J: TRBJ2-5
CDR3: CASRRTSGGETQYF
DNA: TGTGCCAGCAGACGGACTAGCGGGGGTGAGACCCAGTACTTC

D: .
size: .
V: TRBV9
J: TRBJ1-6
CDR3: CASSVVATPYNSPLHF
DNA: TGTGCCAGCAGCGTAGTGGCAACCCCCTATAATTCACCCCTCCACTTT

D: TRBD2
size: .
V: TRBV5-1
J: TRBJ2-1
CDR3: CASSPQARGGLDEQFF
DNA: TGCGCCAGCAGCCCCCAGGCGCGGGGGGGCCTGGATGAGCAGTTCTTC

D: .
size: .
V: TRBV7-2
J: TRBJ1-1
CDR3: CASRETGLQNTEAFF
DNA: TGTGCCAGCAGGGAAACAGGTCTCCAGAACACTGAAGCTTTCTTT

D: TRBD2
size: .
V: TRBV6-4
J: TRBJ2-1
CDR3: CASSPRLAGFYNEQFF
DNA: TGTGCCAGCAGCCCCAGGCTAGCGGGGTTCTACAATGAGCAGTTCTTC

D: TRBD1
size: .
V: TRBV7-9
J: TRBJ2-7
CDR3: CASSLDPGQGIHEQYF
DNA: TGTGCCAGCAGCTTAGATCCGGGACAGGGGATCCACGAGCAGTACTTC

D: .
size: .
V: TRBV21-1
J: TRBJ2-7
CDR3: CASNLGLANYEQYF
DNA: TGTGCCAGCAACCTCGGACTAGCCAACTACGAGCAGTACTTC

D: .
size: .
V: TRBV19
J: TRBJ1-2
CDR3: CASVGGANYGYTF
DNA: TGTGCCAGTGTGGGCGGGGCTAACTATGGCTACACCTTC

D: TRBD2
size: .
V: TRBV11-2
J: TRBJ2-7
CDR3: CASSRTSGGPYEQYF
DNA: TGTGCCAGCAGCCGCACTAGCGGGGGGCCCTACGAGCAGTACTTC

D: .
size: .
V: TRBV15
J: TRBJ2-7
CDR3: CATSRLAQGAYEQYF
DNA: TGTGCCACCAGCAGATTAGCACAGGGCGCCTACGAGCAGTACTTC

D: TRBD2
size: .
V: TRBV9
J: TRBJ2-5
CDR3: CASSERGSGGPQETQYF
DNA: TGTGCCAGCAGCGAGAGGGGGAGCGGGGGCCCACAAGAGACCCAGTACTTC

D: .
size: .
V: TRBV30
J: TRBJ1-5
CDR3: CAWSGGYSNQPQHF
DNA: TGTGCCTGGTCAGGAGGTTATAGCAATCAGCCCCAGCATTTT